Listed here are 21 T cell receptor beta chains from one sample, sequenced in a study of shared clonotypes between healthy human individuals. Sequencing used immunoSEQ multiplex PCR; TCRdb keeps in-frame clones, though not all of them. The sample has about 600,000 clones; 97% are singletons. Sequenced sample: naive CD4+ T cells sorted from blood. As for subset: CD45RA+ positively selected. The source of these receptors is a woman in her thirties in good health.

DNA of the CDR3: TGTGCCAGCAGTTTATTCCAGGGGAACACTGAAGCTTTCTTT. It is translated as CASSLFQGNTEAFF. J is TRBJ1-1 and V is TRBV27; D perhaps matches TRBD1 (5 bases). The length of the CDR3 is 14 residues. Germline CDR1 is MNHEY and CDR2 is SMNVEV (reference sequence). V was cut by 1 base and J by 1 base, with 7 bases left in between.

The V and J genes are TRBV28 and TRBJ2-7; 9 bases are shared with TRBD1. Germline loops: CDR1 MDHEN, CDR2 SYDVKM. This CDR3 is built from 15 residues. J gave up 6 bases and V 6 bases, and 12 bases lay outside the gene matches. CDR3 sequence: CASRRLRTGVPEQYF. CDR3 nucleotide sequence: TGTGCCAGCAGACGCCTACGGACAGGGGTCCCCGAGCAGTACTTC.

This chain uses TRBV6-4 with TRBJ1-2, with 9 positions matching TRBD1. CDR1 is MRHNA and CDR2 is SNTAGT in the germline V gene. V lost 0 bases, J lost 4 bases, and 3 bases stayed unmatched. The CDR3 is 15 amino acids. CDR3 loop: CASSDSGTGFYGYTF. In nucleotides, the CDR3 is TGTGCCAGCAGTGACTCCGGGACAGGGTTCTATGGCTACACCTTC.

This chain joins TRBV5-1 and TRBJ2-3, with D possibly matching TRBD1 (6 bases). The length of the CDR3 is 14 residues. From germline, CDR1 is SGHRS and CDR2 YFSETQ. Trimming removed 4 bases from V and 0 bases from J, with 9 bases in between. The CDR3 DNA follows: TGCGCCAGCAGCAACGGACAGAGCACAGATACGCAGTATTTT. Its translation is CASSNGQSTDTQYF. The variable domain in full, with the rest retrieved from reference TRBV5-1 and TRBJ2-3, is KAGVTQTPRYLIKTRGQQVTLSCSPISGHRSVSWYQQTPGQGLQFLFEYFSETQRNKGNFPGRFSGRQFSNSRSEMNVSTLELGDSALYLCASSNGQSTDTQYFGPGTRLTVL.

V gene TRBV28 combines with J gene TRBJ2-2, with D possibly TRBD2 on 5 matching bases. Trimming left V 7 bases short and J 3 bases short, with 15 bases between. CDR3 size: 15 residues. Germline-derived CDR1 and CDR2 are MDHEN and SYDVKM. CDR3 in amino acids: CASNQEELYTGELFF. In DNA form, the CDR3 reads TGTGCCAGCAACCAGGAGGAGCTGTACACCGGGGAGCTGTTTTTT. The entire variable domain, with the rest obtained from reference TRBV28 and TRBJ2-2, is as follows: DVKVTQSSRYLVKRTGEKVFLECVQDMDHENMFWYRQDPGLGLRLIYFSYDVKMKEKGDIPEGYSVSREKKERFSLILESASTNQTSMYLCASNQEELYTGELFFGEGSRLTVL.

The rearrangement joins TRBV6-6 to TRBJ1-2; the match to TRBD1 covers 7 bases. Germline V gene lookup returns CDR1 MNHNY and CDR2 SVGAGI (reference sequence). The J segment lost 3 bases and the V segment lost 7 bases, leaving 2 bases of the junction unmatched. This CDR3 has 12 amino acids. CDR3 DNA sequence: TGTGCCAGCATTGACAGGGACTATGGCTACACCTTC. This encodes CASIDRDYGYTF.

Points on this clone: Within the sample, other DNA sequences also encode this same CDR3. The V and J genes are TRBV28 and TRBJ2-6; D is ambiguous. Germline values: CDR1 MDHEN, CDR2 SYDVKM. The CDR3 spans 15 residues. The germline V and J ends were trimmed by 3 bases and 0 bases, with 6 bases remaining between them. In DNA form, the CDR3 reads TGTGCCAGCAGTTTGCTGGGCTCTGGGGCCAACGTCCTGACTTTC. This translates into CASSLLGSGANVLTF.

The chain links TRBV28 to TRBJ2-1; TRBD2 matches at 7 bases. Looked up from germline, CDR1 is MDHEN and CDR2 is SYDVKM. The V segment lost 6 bases and the J segment 9 bases; nucleotides outside the gene matches: 14. The CDR3 extends over 15 amino acids. The CDR3 sequence is CASSPRGEAGSEQFF. The CDR3 DNA reads TGTGCCAGCAGCCCCCGGGGGGAGGCCGGAAGTGAGCAGTTCTTC. Combining the CDR3 with reference TRBV28 and TRBJ2-1 gives the whole variable domain DVKVTQSSRYLVKRTGEKVFLECVQDMDHENMFWYRQDPGLGLRLIYFSYDVKMKEKGDIPEGYSVSREKKERFSLILESASTNQTSMYLCASSPRGEAGSEQFFGPGTRLTVL.

This chain links TRBV10-3 with TRBJ2-3; 11 bases match TRBD1. The CDR3 covers 13 residues. The ends lost 7 bases at V and 4 bases at J; junction bases unmatched: 1. The germline CDR1 and CDR2 sequences are ENHRY and SYGVKD. The CDR3 protein is CAIKGQGADTQYF. The DNA for the CDR3 is TGTGCCATCAAGGGACAGGGGGCAGATACGCAGTATTTT.

In its sample, this clone was seen once. The chain is built from TRBV11-2 and TRBJ2-2; 14 positions agree with TRBD2. Germline lookup yields CDR1 SGHAT and CDR2 FQNNGV. J was trimmed by 7 bases and V by 4 bases; bases with no gene match: 5. The CDR3 is made up of 16 amino acids. The CDR3 coding sequence is TGTGCCAGCAGCTCGACTAGCGGGAGGGCCGGCGGGGAGCTGTTTTTT. Translation gives CASSSTSGRAGGELFF.

The gene calls are TRBV4-2 and TRBJ1-3; possibly TRBD1 for D (6 bases). Germline loops: CDR1 LGHNA, CDR2 YNFKEQ. The CDR3 covers 19 residues. V gave up 0 bases and J gave up 3 bases, with 21 bases separating them. The CDR3 DNA follows: TGTGCCAGCAGCCAAGATATCGGCCGGGGGGCAGGAGATGGAAACACCATATATTTT. Amino acid sequence: CASSQDIGRGAGDGNTIYF.

V and J are TRBV4-2 and TRBJ2-2, with 8 bases identical to TRBD1. The junction had 9 bases not matched to a gene; V was cut back by 1 base and J by 8 bases. This CDR3 contains 16 residues. The germline V gene encodes CDR1 LGHNA and CDR2 YNFKEQ. This CDR3 is CASSQGVNRGAGELFF. CDR3 bases: TGTGCCAGCAGCCAAGGGGTAAACAGGGGGGCAGGGGAGCTGTTTTTT.

This sequence joins TRBV6-5 and TRBJ1-1; a possible D gene is TRBD1 (5 bases). CDR3 length: 15 residues. Deletions cut 0 bases from V and 1 base from J, with 9 bases between. Germline assignment: CDR1 MNHEY and CDR2 SVGAGI. CDR3 residues: CASSYSREANTEAFF. The CDR3 nucleotides are TGTGCCAGCAGTTACTCCAGGGAGGCGAACACTGAAGCTTTCTTT.

This chain connects TRBV7-2 to TRBJ1-2; 7 bases align to TRBD1. Per the germline V gene, CDR1 is SGHTA and CDR2 is FQGNSA. This CDR3 is 13 amino acids long. Trimming removed 1 base from V and 6 bases from J; junction bases left unmatched: 2. CDR3: CASSLVGTDGYTF. CDR3 sequence (DNA): TGTGCCAGCAGCTTAGTAGGGACAGATGGCTACACCTTC. The variable domain in full, with the rest retrieved from reference TRBV7-2 and TRBJ1-2, is GAGVSQSPSNKVTEKGKDVELRCDPISGHTALYWYRQSLGQGLEFLIYFQGNSAPDKSGLPSDRFSAERTGGSVSTLTIQRTQQEDSAVYLCASSLVGTDGYTFGSGTRLTVV.

V and J are TRBV5-1 and TRBJ2-5, with TRBD1 matching 9 bases. The CDR3 extends over 12 amino acids. Germline loops: CDR1 SGHRS, CDR2 YFSETQ. With V trimmed by 7 bases and J by 4 bases, 2 bases remained unmatched. This CDR3 reads CASGTGTETQYF. CDR3 sequence (DNA): TGCGCCAGCGGGACAGGGACAGAGACCCAGTACTTC.

The chain recombines TRBV5-1 with TRBJ2-5; 9 bases line up with TRBD1. Germline assignment: CDR1 SGHRS and CDR2 YFSETQ. Germline trimming cut 3 bases from V and 2 bases from J; bases unmatched to any gene: 2. The CDR3 extends over 14 amino acids. CDR3 loop: CASSSGQGQETQYF. Written as DNA, the CDR3 is TGCGCCAGCAGCTCGGGACAGGGTCAAGAGACCCAGTACTTC.

The V call is TRBV27, the J call TRBJ2-2, with no clear D. Germline CDR1 reads MNHEY; CDR2 reads SMNVEV (reference sequence). The CDR3 is 15 residues long. Between the trimmed V and J ends, which lost 3 bases and 0 bases, there was a span of 8 bases. The CDR3 DNA follows: TGTGCCAGCAGTTTTGGGCTAGCGAACACCGGGGAGCTGTTTTTT. Translated, it gives CASSFGLANTGELFF.

This chain connects TRBV6-5 to TRBJ2-7, with no clear D. V lost 6 bases and J lost 3, with 9 bases in between. Germline-derived CDR1 and CDR2 are MNHEY and SVGAGI. The CDR3 is 12 residues long. DNA of the CDR3: TGTGCCAGCAGCGGTGTATTCTACGAGCAGTACTTC. This translates into CASSGVFYEQYF.

The chain links TRBV2 to TRBJ1-6, with D possibly being TRBD1 (6 bases). Germline loops: CDR1 SNHLY, CDR2 FYNNEI. The CDR3 has 12 residues. V was clipped by 9 bases and J by 10 bases, with 13 bases between them. In nucleotides, the CDR3 is TGTGCCAGTTCAGGGGAGGACTCACCCCTCCACTTT. This gives the protein CASSGEDSPLHF.

The genes are TRBV5-4 and TRBJ1-4; 8 nucleotides match TRBD1. Germline-derived CDR1 and CDR2 are SGHNT and YYREEE (reference sequence). This CDR3 contains 14 residues. V gave up 3 bases and J gave up 3 bases; unmatched junction bases: 1. The CDR3 loop is CASSSGGPNEKLFF. In nucleotides, the CDR3 is TGTGCCAGCAGCTCAGGGGGCCCTAATGAAAAACTGTTTTTT.

V gene TRBV4-1 combines with J gene TRBJ2-5; 7 bases match TRBD1. The last part of the DNA fits TRBJ2-7 better; the J call may be wrong. This CDR3 spans 16 amino acids. Germline V gene sequence: CDR1 MGHRA, CDR2 YSYEKL. In nucleotides, the CDR3 is TGCGCCAGCAGACAGGAACAGGGGATGGGATCCTACGAGCAGTACTTC. Translating gives CASRQEQGMGSYEQYF.